The clone carrying this TCR beta chain was observed many times. Antigen unknown. This sample stems from a study of T cell repertoires in cytomegalovirus infection. Across the whole study: Public TCR beta signatures marked donors with CMV infection and the matching HLA. Study-level points and caveats: Dominating the ex vivo response were TCR beta clonotypes that were CMV-specific and HLA-C-restricted.

TCRdb reanalysed the reads using MiXCR and keeps one entry per CDR3 protein. Of 130,000 or so distinct CDR3 sequences listed, under 8% are singletons. In germline, CDR1 is SGHTA, CDR2 FQGNSA. The V end was cut by 6 bases, the J end by 8 bases, with 1 base between. The CDR3 runs 8 residues. Sequencing was performed on PBMCs. This rearrangement joins TRBV7-2 to TRBJ1-2; no firm D call. The TCR originated in a human donor in good health (CMV status not recorded). Some clones in this sample may be carry-over from other donors' samples. The CDR3 coding sequence is TGTGCCAGCAGGGGCTACACCTTC. Protein: CASRGYTF.